This TCR beta chain derives from a study of CD8+CD57+ T cells in acquired aplastic anemia (dated by TCRdb to the late 2010s). In the study overall: DNA extracted from sorted CD4+ and CD8+ cells had a mean of 3.2 ug, with a range of roughly 0.19 to 27.4 ug. A CD8+CD57+ expansion meant a frequency higher than the mean frequency seen in healthy subjects. The paper as a whole reports these results and caveats: Roughly 29 CD8+ CDR3 sequences were found to be shared between patients and controls, but these sequences appeared to be highly expressed in patients and within the immunodominant clones of the patients. Patients and healthy controls showed no significant difference in CD8+ Simpson's diversity (P=0.060).

To note about this clonotype: Its antigen specificity is not known. No much larger clone exists at a distance of one base, and base qualities are not known.

TCR beta VDJ combination and CDR3 sequence profiling used genomic DNA as the template. An Illumina HiSeq 2000 was the platform used for TCR repertoire sequencing. The paper's processing steps were these. Repertoires were assessed using TRBV/TRBJ rearrangement plots, CDR3 size and DJ length profiles, and Simpson's diversity index. The immunodominant clone was defined as the most abundant DNA sequence in deep sequencing data. CDR3 amino acid sequences were checked for sharing across subjects and were also compared against the VDJdb database and published repertoires. In-frame beta chains were kept once TCRdb had trimmed the public reads at Q25 with fastp and called clones with MiXCR. Each CDR3 protein appears once, grouped with its most common genes and DNA. TCRdb assigned the V and J calls; the authors' analysis was not used. The sample table contains fewer than 250,000 distinct CDR3 sequences; only one count was recorded for around 45% of them. Together, the top ten hold under 9% of the sample.

Patients chosen for sequencing had shown expansion of CD8+CD57+ cells by flow cytometry. Severe acquired aplastic anemia was diagnosed in all patients according to International Study of Aplastic Anemia and Agranulocytosis and Camitta criteria. At the time blood was sampled, none of the patients had received any therapy. In this study, sorted CD4+ and CD8+ T cells from the blood of healthy subjects and of severe aplastic anemia patients had their TCR repertoires deep-sequenced. Patients were enrolled under clinicaltrials.gov protocols 00001620, 01623167, 00001397, 00071045, 00081523 and 00961064 in the USA. Ficoll-Paque density gradient centrifugation was used to isolate peripheral blood mononuclear cells. CD4+ and CD8+ T cells were sorted by FACS or magnetic beads before DNA extraction. Measured from the cysteine to the phenylalanine, the CDR3 is 12 residues long. Of all the DNA, just the CDR3 is kept, 36 bases in frame from base 1. For CDR1 and CDR2, the germline V gene (reference sequence) lists SSHAT and FNYEAQ. V gives up 1 base and J gives up 3 bases, and the segment between their germline ends measures 3 bases.

The chain links TRBV7-7 with TRBJ1-2; no D segment can be confidently identified. The TCR originated in a human donor with aplastic anemia. Sequenced sample: sorted CD4+, CD8+, or CD8+CD57+ T cells (not recorded which) from PBMCs. The CDR3 protein is CASSLDYYGYTF. The base sequence is TGTGCCAGCAGCTTAGATTACTATGGCTACACCTTC.